The present T cell receptor (beta chain) was sequenced within a study of shared clonotypes between healthy human individuals. Study-wide results and limits: Donor scarcity curtailed the genetic and exposure-history diversity represented herein. The authors sampled blood alone, and tissue repertoires likely differ.

Only a few counts were recorded for this clone. What it binds is unknown. Authors' methods: ImmunoSEQ output held junction-only sequences without quality scores, so filtering differed. The protocol was immunoSEQ multiplex PCR, while the TCRdb copy is restricted to in-frame clones and leaves out a portion. Clonal size and the V and J genes are those of that table, whereas D and trimming came from the DNA. The sample includes some 2 million clones, about 95% seen only once; the top ten take more than 0.95%. The naive CD8 subset, CD45RO-negative cells positively selected for CCR7, excluded terminally differentiated effector memory CD45RA+ cells. CDR3 size: 15 residues. V gave up 5 bases and J gave up 1 base, with 14 bases separating them. The germline CDR1 and CDR2 sequences are MNHEY and SVGAGI.

This clonotype was obtained from a young man in good health. This sequence joins TRBV6-5 and TRBJ1-2; no definite D call. The sequenced sample consisted of naive CD8+ T cells sorted from blood. Here the CDR3 DNA reads TGTGCCAGCAGTACCCCAGCCTACTATAACTATGGCTACACCTTC. It translates to CASSTPAYYNYGYTF.